This T cell receptor beta chain was found in a study of blood T cells in healthy people across ages. A J-beta primer mix and a sample-barcoded 5' primer were used in a second PCR of roughly 7 to 12 cycles. TCRdb recomputed calls from the 5' RACE reads with MiXCR, one row per CDR3 protein. The table lists around 1,900,000 distinct CDR3 sequences, about two fifths of them singletons, with under 25% in the top ten. Germline V gene lookup returns CDR1 MNHNY and CDR2 SVGAGI (reference sequence). V was clipped by 0 bases and J by 2 bases; unmatched bases: 3. This CDR3 has 15 residues. The TCR originated in a human donor in good health. This chain connects TRBV6-6 to TRBJ2-5, with 7 bases lining up with TRBD1. Sequenced sample: blood. This CDR3 reads CASSYSNRGQETQYF. CDR3 coding DNA: TGTGCCAGCAGTTACTCGAACAGGGGTCAAGAGACCCAGTACTTC.